The 3 T cell receptor beta chains given below trace back to one sample, sequenced in a study of blood T cell repertoires in COVID-19 (dated by TCRdb to the early 2020s). The library came from the immunoSEQ multiplex PCR assay. Not all clones reach the TCRdb copy of this immuneACCESS table, which keeps in-frame sequences only. Checked studies attribute under half of the gap to unresolved V genes and leave the rest unexplained. This sample lists about 120,000 clones; approximately 90% were detected once. The ten largest clones capture about a tenth of the sample. The sample comprised peripheral blood. The receptors originated from a man over 45 with acute or convalescent COVID-19.

The rearrangement links TRBV5-1 to TRBJ1-1, with 8 nucleotides matching TRBD1. The CDR3 sequence is 14 residues long. V lost 6 bases and J lost 4; bases outside the gene matches: 8. The germline CDR1 and CDR2 sequences are SGHRS and YFSETQ. CDR3 DNA sequence: TGCGCCAGCAAACAGGGGGTGGGTACCACTGAAGCTTTCTTT. Its protein product is CASKQGVGTTEAFF.

In DNA, the CDR3 is TGTGCCAGCAGACGGACTAGCGGTTCCTACAATGAGCAGTTCTTC. This gives the protein CASRRTSGSYNEQFF. The chain is built from TRBV2 and TRBJ2-1; TRBD2 agrees at 10 bases. The CDR3 totals 15 residues. The junction had 3 bases not matched to a gene; V was cut back by 6 bases and J by 1 base. Germline values: CDR1 SNHLY, CDR2 FYNNEI.

The rearrangement joins TRBV18 to TRBJ2-5; 7 nucleotides align to TRBD1. CDR1 is KGHSH and CDR2 is LQKENI in the germline V gene. The trim removed 3 bases at V and 5 bases at J, leaving 18 bases unmatched. This CDR3 comprises 18 residues. DNA for the CDR3: TGTGCCAGCTCACCTGGGCCCCGAGGGGGCGATGCTAGTGAGACCCAGTACTTC. Its protein is CASSPGPRGGDASETQYF. The full variable domain, with the rest looked up from reference TRBV18 and TRBJ2-5, is NAGVMQNPRHLVRRRGQEARLRCSPMKGHSHVYWYRQLPEEGLKFMVYLQKENIIDESGMPKERFSAEFPKEGPSILRIQQVVRGDSAAYFCASSPGPRGGDASETQYFGPGTRLLVL.